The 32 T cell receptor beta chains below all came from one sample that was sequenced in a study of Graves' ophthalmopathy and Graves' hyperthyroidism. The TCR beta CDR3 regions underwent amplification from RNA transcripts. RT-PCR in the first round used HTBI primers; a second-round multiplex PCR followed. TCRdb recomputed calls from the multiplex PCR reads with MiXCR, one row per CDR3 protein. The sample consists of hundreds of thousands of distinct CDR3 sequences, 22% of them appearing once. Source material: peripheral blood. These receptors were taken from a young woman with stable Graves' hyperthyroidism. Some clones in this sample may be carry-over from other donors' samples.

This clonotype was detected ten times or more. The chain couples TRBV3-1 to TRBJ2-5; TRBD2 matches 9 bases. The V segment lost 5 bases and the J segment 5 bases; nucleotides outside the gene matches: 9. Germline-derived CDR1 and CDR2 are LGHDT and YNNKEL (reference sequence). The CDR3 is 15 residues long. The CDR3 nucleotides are TGTGCCAGCAGCTTCGGGCGAGCGGGAGGTGAGACCCAGTACTTC. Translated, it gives CASSFGRAGGETQYF.

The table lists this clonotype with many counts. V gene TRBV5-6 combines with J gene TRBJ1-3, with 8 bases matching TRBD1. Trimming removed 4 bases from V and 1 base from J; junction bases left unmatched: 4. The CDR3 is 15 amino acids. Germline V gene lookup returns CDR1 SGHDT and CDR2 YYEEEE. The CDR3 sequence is CASSETGGSGNTIYF. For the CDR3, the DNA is TGTGCCAGCAGCGAAACAGGGGGATCTGGAAACACCATATATTTT.

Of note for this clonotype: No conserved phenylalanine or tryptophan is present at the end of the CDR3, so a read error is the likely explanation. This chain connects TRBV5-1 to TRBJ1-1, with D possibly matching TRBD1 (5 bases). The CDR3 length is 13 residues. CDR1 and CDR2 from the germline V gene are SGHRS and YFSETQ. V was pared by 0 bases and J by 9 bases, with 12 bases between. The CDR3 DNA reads TGCGCCAGCAGCTTGGGGGACGGGGGGAAAGCTTTCGTT. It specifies CASSLGDGGKAFV.

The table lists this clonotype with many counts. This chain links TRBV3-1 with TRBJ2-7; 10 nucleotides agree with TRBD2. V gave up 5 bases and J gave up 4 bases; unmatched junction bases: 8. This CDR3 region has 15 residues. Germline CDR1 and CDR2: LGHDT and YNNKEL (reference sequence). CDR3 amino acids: CASSAAGLAVYEQYF. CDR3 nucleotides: TGTGCCAGCAGCGCTGCAGGACTAGCGGTTTACGAGCAGTACTTC.

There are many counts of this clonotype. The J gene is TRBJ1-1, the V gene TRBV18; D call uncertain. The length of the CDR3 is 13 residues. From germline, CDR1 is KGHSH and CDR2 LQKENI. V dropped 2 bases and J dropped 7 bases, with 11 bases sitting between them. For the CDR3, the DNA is TGTGCCAGCTCACCAGAACTAAGCGGTGAAGCTTTCTTT. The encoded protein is CASSPELSGEAFF. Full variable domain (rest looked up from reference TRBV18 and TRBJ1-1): NAGVMQNPRHLVRRRGQEARLRCSPMKGHSHVYWYRQLPEEGLKFMVYLQKENIIDESGMPKERFSAEFPKEGPSILRIQQVVRGDSAAYFCASSPELSGEAFFGQGTRLTVV.

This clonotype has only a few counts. The CDR3 is CSARGTGVGQPQHF. CDR3 nucleotide sequence: TGCAGTGCTAGAGGGACAGGGGTAGGACAGCCCCAGCATTTT. The chain recombines TRBV20-1 with TRBJ1-5; 9 bases fit TRBD1. The CDR3 loop spans 14 amino acids. Trimming took 1 base from V and 7 from J; bases not matched to a gene: 5. Per germline, CDR1 DFQATT and CDR2 SNEGSKA (reference sequence).

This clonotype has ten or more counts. The CDR3 DNA reads TGTGCCAGCAGCTTAGGGGCGGGGGGAGTTAATGGCTACACCTTC. Protein sequence: CASSLGAGGVNGYTF. The chain combines TRBV7-8 with TRBJ1-2; the D gene is possibly TRBD1 (5 bases). The V gene lost 1 base and the J gene lost 6 bases, with 15 bases spanning the gap. In germline, CDR1 is SGHVS, CDR2 FQNEAQ. CDR3 size: 15 residues.

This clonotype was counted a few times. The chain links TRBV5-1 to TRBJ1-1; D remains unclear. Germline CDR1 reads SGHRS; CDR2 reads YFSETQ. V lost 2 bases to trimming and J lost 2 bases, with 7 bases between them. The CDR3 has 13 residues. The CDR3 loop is CASSFKQNTEAFF. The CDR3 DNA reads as TGCGCCAGCAGCTTCAAACAAAACACTGAAGCTTTCTTT.

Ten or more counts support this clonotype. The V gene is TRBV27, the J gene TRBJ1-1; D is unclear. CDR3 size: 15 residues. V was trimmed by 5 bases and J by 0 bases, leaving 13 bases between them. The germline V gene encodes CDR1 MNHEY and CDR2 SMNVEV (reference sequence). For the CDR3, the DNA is TGTGCCAGCAGTCCACTTGATCAGATGAACACTGAAGCTTTCTTT. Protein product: CASSPLDQMNTEAFF.

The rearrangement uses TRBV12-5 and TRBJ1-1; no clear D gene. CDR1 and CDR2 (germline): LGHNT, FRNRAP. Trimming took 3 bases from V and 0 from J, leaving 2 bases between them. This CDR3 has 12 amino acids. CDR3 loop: CASGFLNTEAFF. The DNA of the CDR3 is TGTGCTAGTGGTTTCTTGAACACTGAAGCTTTCTTT.

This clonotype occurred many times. CDR3: CASSSREGTEAFF. The DNA for the CDR3 is TGTGCCAGCAGTTCCCGGGAGGGGACTGAAGCTTTCTTT. The chain uses TRBV6-2 or TRBV6-3 and TRBJ1-1; maybe TRBD1 (5 bases). Germline V gene data show CDR1 as MNHEY and CDR2 as SVGEGT. This CDR3 spans 13 amino acids. V was clipped by 4 bases and J by 5 bases, with 11 bases between them.

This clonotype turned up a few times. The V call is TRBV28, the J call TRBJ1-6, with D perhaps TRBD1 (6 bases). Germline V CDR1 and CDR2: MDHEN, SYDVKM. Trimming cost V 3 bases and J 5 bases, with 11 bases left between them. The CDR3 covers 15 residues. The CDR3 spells CASSLGGPDNSPLHF. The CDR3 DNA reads TGTGCCAGCAGTTTGGGGGGCCCCGATAATTCACCCCTCCACTTT.

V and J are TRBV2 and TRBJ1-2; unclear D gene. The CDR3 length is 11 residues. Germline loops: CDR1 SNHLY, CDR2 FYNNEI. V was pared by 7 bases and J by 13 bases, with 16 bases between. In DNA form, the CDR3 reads TGTGCCAGCATCGAATTGGGAAGCTGCACCTTC. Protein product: CASIELGSCTF. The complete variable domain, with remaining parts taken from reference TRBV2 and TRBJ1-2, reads EPEVTQTPSHQVTQMGQEVILRCVPISNHLYFYWYRQILGQKVEFLVSFYNNEISEKSEIFDDQFSVERPDGSNFTLKIRSTKLEDSAMYFCASIELGSCTFGSGTRLTVV.

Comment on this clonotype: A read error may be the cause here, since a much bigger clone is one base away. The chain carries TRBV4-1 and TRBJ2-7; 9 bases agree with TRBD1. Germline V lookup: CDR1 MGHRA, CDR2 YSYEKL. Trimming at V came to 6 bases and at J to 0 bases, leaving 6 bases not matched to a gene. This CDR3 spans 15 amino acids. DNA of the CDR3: TGCGCCAGCAGACACTTGGGACAGGGCTCCTACGAGCAGTACGTC. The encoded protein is CASRHLGQGSYEQYV.

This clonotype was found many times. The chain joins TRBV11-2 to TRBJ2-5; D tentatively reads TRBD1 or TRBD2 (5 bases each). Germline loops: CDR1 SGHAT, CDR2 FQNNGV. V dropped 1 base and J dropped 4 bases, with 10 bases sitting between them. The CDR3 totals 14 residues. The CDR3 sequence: CASSLAREIETQYF. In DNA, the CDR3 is TGTGCCAGCAGCTTAGCCAGGGAGATAGAGACCCAGTACTTC.

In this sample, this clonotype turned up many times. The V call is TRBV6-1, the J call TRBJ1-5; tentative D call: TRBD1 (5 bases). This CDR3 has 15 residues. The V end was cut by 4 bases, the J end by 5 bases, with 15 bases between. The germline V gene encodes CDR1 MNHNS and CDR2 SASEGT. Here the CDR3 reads CASSAKRGVDQPQHF. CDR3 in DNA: TGTGCCAGCAGTGCCAAGCGAGGGGTTGATCAGCCCCAGCATTTT.

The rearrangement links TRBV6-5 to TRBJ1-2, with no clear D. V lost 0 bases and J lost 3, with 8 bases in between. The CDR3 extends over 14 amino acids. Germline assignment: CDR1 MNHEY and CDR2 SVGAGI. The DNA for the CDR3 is TGTGCCAGCAGTTACTCGAATAGCTACTATGGCTACACCTTC. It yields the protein CASSYSNSYYGYTF.

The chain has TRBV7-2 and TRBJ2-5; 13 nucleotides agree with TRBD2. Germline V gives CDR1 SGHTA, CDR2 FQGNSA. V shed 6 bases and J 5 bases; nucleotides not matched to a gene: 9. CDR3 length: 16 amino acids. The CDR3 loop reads CASSGTSGILFETQYF. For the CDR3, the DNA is TGTGCCAGCAGTGGGACTAGCGGGATACTTTTCGAGACCCAGTACTTC.

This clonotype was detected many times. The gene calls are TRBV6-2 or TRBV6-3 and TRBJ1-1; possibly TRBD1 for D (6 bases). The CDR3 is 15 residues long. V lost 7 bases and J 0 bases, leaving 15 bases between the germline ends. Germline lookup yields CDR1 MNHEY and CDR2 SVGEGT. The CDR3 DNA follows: TGTGCCAGCACCAGGGGAACAGGCGTGAACACTGAAGCTTTCTTT. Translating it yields CASTRGTGVNTEAFF.

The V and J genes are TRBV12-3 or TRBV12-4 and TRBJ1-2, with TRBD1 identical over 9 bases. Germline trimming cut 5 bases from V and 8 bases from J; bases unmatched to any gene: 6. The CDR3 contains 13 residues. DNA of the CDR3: TGTGCCAGCAGTCAGACAGGGGGTCTCGGCTACACCTTC. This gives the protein CASSQTGGLGYTF.

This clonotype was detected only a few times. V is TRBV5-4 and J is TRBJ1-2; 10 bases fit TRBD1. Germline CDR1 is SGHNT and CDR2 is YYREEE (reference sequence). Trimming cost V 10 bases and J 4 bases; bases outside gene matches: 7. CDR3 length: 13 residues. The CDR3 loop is CAGPGQGGYGYTF. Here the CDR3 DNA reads TGTGCCGGGCCAGGACAGGGGGGCTATGGCTACACCTTC.

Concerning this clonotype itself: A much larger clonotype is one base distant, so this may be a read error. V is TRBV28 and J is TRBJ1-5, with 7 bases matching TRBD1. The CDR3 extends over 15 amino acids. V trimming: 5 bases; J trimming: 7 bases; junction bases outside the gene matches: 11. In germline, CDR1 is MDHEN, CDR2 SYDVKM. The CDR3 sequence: CASSPSGGIGQPQHF. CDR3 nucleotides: TGTGCCAGCAGTCCGTCAGGGGGGATTGGCCAGCCCCAGCATTTT.

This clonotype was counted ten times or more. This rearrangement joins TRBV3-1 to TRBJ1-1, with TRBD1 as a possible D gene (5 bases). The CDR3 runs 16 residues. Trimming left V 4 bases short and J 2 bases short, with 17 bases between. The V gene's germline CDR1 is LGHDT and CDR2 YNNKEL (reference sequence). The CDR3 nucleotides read TGTGCCAGCAGCCCACCGGTCCGGGGGAGCAACACTGAAGCTTTCTTT. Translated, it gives CASSPPVRGSNTEAFF.

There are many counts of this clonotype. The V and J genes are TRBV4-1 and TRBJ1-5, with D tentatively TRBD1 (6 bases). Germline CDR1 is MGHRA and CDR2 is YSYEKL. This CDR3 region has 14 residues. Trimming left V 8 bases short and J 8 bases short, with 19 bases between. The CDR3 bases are TGCGCCAGCGCCCTAAGGGGGGGGCAGGAGCCCCAGCATTTT. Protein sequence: CASALRGGQEPQHF.

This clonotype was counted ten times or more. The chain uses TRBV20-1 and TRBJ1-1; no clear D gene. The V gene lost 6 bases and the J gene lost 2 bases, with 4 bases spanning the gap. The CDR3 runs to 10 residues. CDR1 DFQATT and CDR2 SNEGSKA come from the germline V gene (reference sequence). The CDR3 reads CSASNTEAFF. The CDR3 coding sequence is TGCAGTGCAAGTAACACTGAAGCTTTCTTT.

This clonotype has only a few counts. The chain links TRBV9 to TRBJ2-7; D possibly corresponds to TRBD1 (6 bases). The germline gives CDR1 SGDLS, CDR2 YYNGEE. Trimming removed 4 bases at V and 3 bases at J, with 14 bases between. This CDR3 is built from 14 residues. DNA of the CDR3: TGTGCCAGCAGCCCCGGACAGCGCTTCTACGAGCAGTACTTC. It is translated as CASSPGQRFYEQYF.

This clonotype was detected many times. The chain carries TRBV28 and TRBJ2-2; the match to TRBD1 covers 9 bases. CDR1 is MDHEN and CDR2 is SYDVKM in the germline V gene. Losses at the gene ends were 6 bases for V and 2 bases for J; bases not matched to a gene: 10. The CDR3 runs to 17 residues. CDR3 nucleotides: TGTGCCAGCAGCGACGGACAGGGGTTGGCAAACACCGGGGAGCTGTTTTTT. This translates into CASSDGQGLANTGELFF.

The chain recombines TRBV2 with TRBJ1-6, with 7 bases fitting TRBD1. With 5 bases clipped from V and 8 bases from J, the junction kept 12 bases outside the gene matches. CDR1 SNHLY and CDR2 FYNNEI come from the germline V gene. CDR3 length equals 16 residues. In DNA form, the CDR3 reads TGTGCCAGCAGTCCGAGAGTCGACAGGGCTCATTCACCCCTCCACTTT. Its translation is CASSPRVDRAHSPLHF.

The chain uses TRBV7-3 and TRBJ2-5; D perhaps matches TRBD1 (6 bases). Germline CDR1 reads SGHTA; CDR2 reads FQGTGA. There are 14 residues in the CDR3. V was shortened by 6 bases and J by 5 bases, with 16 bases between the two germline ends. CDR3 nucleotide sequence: TGTGCCAGCAGTACAATGACAGGCCGGGAGACCCAGTACTTC. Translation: CASSTMTGRETQYF.

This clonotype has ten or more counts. This CDR3 reads CASSILAGRPYEQYF. The CDR3 nucleotides read TGTGCCAGCAGCATCCTAGCGGGGCGACCCTACGAGCAGTACTTC. The chain carries TRBV11-2 and TRBJ2-7, with TRBD2 matching 9 bases. The CDR3 is made up of 15 amino acids. Germline CDR1 and CDR2: SGHAT and FQNNGV. The trim removed 5 bases at V and 2 bases at J, leaving 7 bases unmatched.

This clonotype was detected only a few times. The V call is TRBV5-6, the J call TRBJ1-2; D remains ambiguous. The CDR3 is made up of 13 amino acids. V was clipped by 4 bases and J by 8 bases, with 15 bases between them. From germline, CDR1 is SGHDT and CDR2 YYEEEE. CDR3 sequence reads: CASSPSVKGGYTF. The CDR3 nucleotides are TGTGCCAGCAGCCCCTCGGTCAAGGGCGGCTACACCTTC.

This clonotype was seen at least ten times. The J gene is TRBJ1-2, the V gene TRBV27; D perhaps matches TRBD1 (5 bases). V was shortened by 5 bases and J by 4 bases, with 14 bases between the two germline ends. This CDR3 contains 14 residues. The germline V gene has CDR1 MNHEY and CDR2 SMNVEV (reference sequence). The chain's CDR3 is CASSRQRVGYGYTF. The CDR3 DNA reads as TGTGCCAGCAGTCGACAGCGCGTGGGCTATGGCTACACCTTC.